The rows below give T cell receptor beta chains drawn from one sample of a study of regulatory T cells in long-lasting Graves disease. MiXCR, applied by TCRdb to the multiplex PCR reads, yields one record per CDR3 protein. Here the sample spans some 200,000 distinct CDR3 sequences, less than 20% being singletons. These data are also associated with another study on T cells in Graves' hyperthyroidism and ophthalmopathy.

The sequences come from peripheral blood mononuclear cells (PBMCs), collected at new diagnosis, from a patient treated with antithyroid drugs. The receptors originated from a woman aged 25 to 45 with Graves disease. Both conserved end residues are part of each CDR3. The D gene is left open where the match is weak. Only some rows state a clone size, as once, few, many or a class for expanded clones.

TRBV6-5	NA	many	TRBJ2-5	CASSYPNEGSKETQYF	TGTGCCAGCAGTTACCCCAACGAAGGGTCTAAAGAGACCCAGTACTTC
TRBV6-1	NA	NA	TRBJ2-7	CASSPGYSYEQYF	TGTGCCAGCAGCCCGGGATACTCCTACGAGCAGTACTTC
TRBV9	NA	NA	TRBJ1-1	CASSVTDEAEAFF	TGTGCCAGCAGCGTAACGGATGAGGCTGAAGCTTTCTTT
TRBV10-3	NA	many	TRBJ2-6	CAISDSNSGANVLTF	TGTGCCATCAGTGACTCCAACTCTGGGGCCAACGTCCTGACTTTC
TRBV7-9	TRBD1	many	TRBJ1-1	CASSSRTGGTEAFF	TGTGCCAGCAGCTCAAGGACAGGGGGCACTGAAGCTTTCTTT
TRBV20-1	NA	many	TRBJ1-5	CSALHPSGSSNQPQHF	TGCAGTGCGCTTCACCCATCAGGGTCGAGCAATCAGCCCCAGCATTTT
TRBV6-1	NA	many	TRBJ1-6	CASSEARGLSSSYNSPLHF	TGTGCCAGCAGTGAAGCTCGAGGACTTAGCAGCTCCTATAATTCACCCCTCCACTTT
TRBV24-1	TRBD1	many	TRBJ2-1	CATSDSRPRSTGRNEQFF	TGTGCCACCAGTGATTCCCGGCCTAGATCGACAGGGCGCAATGAGCAGTTCTTC
TRBV6-1	NA	many	TRBJ2-1	CASSPSGTNYNEQFF	TGTGCCAGCTCCCCATCCGGGACAAACTACAATGAGCAGTTCTTC
TRBV2	NA	NA	TRBJ2-5	CASSGQGETQYF	TGTGCCAGCAGTGGGCAGGGGGAGACCCAGTACTTC
TRBV2	NA	NA	TRBJ1-1	CASRTKEAFF	TGTGCCAGCAGGACGAAAGAAGCTTTCTTT
TRBV9	NA	few	TRBJ2-3	CASSALGDTQYF	TGTGCCAGCAGCGCCCTAGGGGATACGCAGTATTTT
TRBV5-1	NA	many	TRBJ1-1	CASRTAGRNTEAFF	TGCGCCAGCAGGACTGCGGGGAGGAACACTGAAGCTTTCTTT
TRBV7-2	NA	many	TRBJ1-5	CASSLDLLQPQHF	TGTGCCAGCAGCTTAGACCTACTTCAGCCCCAGCATTTT
TRBV15	NA	many	TRBJ1-3	CATSGGLGYSDISGNTIYF	TGTGCCACCAGCGGGGGCCTGGGGTACAGCGACATCTCTGGAAACACCATATATTTT
TRBV12-3/TRBV12-4	NA	NA	TRBJ1-1	CASSLVGPEEAFF	TGTGCCAGCAGTTTAGTTGGGCCCGAAGAAGCTTTCTTT
TRBV2	NA	many	TRBJ1-2	CASIGIRFDGYTF	TGTGCCAGCATAGGAATCCGGTTCGATGGCTACACCTTC
TRBV27	TRBD1	many	TRBJ1-6	CASKGTGVDNSPLHF	TGTGCCAGCAAAGGGACAGGGGTTGATAATTCACCCCTCCACTTT
TRBV2	TRBD2	NA	TRBJ2-5	CASSEARLAGGRGETQYF	TGTGCCAGCAGTGAAGCGCGGCTAGCGGGAGGCCGGGGAGAGACCCAGTACTTC
TRBV9	NA	many	TRBJ1-1	CASSPQGVPGTEAFF	TGTGCCAGCAGCCCCCAAGGTGTCCCGGGGACTGAAGCTTTCTTT
TRBV5-4	NA	NA	TRBJ1-2	CASSLPGSNGYTF	TGTGCCAGCAGCTTGCCAGGATCTAATGGCTACACCTTC
TRBV6-1	NA	many	TRBJ1-1	CASSLDRGGNTEAFF	TGTGCCAGCAGCCTTGACCGGGGAGGAAACACTGAAGCTTTCTTT